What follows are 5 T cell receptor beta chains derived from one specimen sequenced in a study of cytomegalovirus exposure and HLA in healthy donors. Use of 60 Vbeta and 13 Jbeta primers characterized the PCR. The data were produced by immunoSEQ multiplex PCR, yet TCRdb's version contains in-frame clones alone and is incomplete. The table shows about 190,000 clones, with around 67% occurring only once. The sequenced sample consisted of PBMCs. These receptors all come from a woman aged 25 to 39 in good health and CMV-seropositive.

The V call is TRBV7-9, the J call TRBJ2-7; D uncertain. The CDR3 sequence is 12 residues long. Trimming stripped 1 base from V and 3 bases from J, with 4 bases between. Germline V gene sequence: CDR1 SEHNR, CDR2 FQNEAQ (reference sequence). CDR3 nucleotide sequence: TGTGCCAGCAGCTTAGATTACTACGAGCAGTACTTC. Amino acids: CASSLDYYEQYF.

Here the CDR3 DNA reads TGTGCCAGCAGCGCTCGCGGGACCGCTAACACTGAAGCTTTCTTT. Translating gives CASSARGTANTEAFF. The rearrangement uses TRBV7-9 and TRBJ1-1, with TRBD1 as a possible D gene (5 bases). The CDR3 runs 15 residues. Germline V CDR1 and CDR2: SEHNR, FQNEAQ (reference sequence). V lost 5 bases, J lost 2 bases, and 15 bases lay in between.

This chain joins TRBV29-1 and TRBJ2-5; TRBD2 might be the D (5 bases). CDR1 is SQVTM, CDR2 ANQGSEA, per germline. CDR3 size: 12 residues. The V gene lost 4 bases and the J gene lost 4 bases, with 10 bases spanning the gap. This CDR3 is CSVGEGRETQYF. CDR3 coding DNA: TGCAGCGTTGGTGAGGGAAGAGAGACCCAGTACTTC.

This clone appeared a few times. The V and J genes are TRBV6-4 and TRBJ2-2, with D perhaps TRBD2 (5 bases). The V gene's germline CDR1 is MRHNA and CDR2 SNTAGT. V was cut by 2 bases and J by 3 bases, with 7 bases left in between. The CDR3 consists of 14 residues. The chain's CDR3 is CASSDERDTGELFF. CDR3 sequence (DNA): TGTGCCAGCAGTGACGAGAGGGACACCGGGGAGCTGTTTTTT.

Here the CDR3 DNA reads TGTGCCAGCAGTGAAGCGGGAGAATATGAGCAGTTCTTC. It codes for CASSEAGEYEQFF. The rearrangement joins TRBV6-5 to TRBJ2-1, with 8 positions matching TRBD2. CDR3 length: 13 residues. CDR1 MNHEY and CDR2 SVGAGI come from the germline V gene. J lost 8 bases, V lost 5 bases, and 5 bases had no gene match.